This T cell receptor beta chain was retrieved from a study of cytomegalovirus exposure and HLA in healthy donors. Across the whole study: Counted in an early data release were approximately 80 million unique TCRs from HLA-typed donors. Whole-study results and caveats: When presence/absence was analysed, sequencing depth was taken to be roughly uniform across donors. Cytomegalovirus-associated status was assigned to about 150 TCR beta chains.

This PCR relied on a set of 60 Vbeta primers and 13 Jbeta primers. Original methodology: Per a later analysis, the number of unique TCR beta chains was around 79 million, of which around 10 million were shared. Profiling relied on immunoSEQ multiplex PCR, and the TCRdb table lists in-frame clones only, not all of them. That table supplies the V and J calls and clone size; D and trimming were determined from the DNA. This sample has approximately 290,000 clones, with 75% to 90% found just once. The table lists this clone with a count of one. Its antigen is not known. Germline-derived CDR1 and CDR2 are MDHEN and SYDVKM. This CDR3 contains 10 residues. Trimming pared 4 bases from V and 11 bases from J, leaving 6 bases between.

Sample: PBMCs. V and J are TRBV28 and TRBJ1-5, with D unclear. The sequence was obtained from a girl aged 2 to 10 in good health and CMV-seronegative. CDR3 in DNA: TGTGCCAGCAGTTCTTCCTCCCAGCATTTT. Protein sequence: CASSSSSQHF. The full variable domain, its missing parts supplied by reference TRBV28 and TRBJ1-5, is DVKVTQSSRYLVKRTGEKVFLECVQDMDHENMFWYRQDPGLGLRLIYFSYDVKMKEKGDIPEGYSVSREKKERFSLILESASTNQTSMYLCASSSSSQHFGDGTRLSIL.